This TCR beta chain is drawn from a study of blood T cells in healthy people across ages. This clonotype came up a few times. As yet, its antigen is unknown. Germline CDR1 LNHNV, CDR2 YYDKDF (reference sequence). There are 15 residues in the CDR3. V shed 6 bases and J shed 0 bases, with 11 bases lying between them. Study results and limitations: Long-lived donors had more naive CD4+ cells and higher diversity than aged donors.

Sample-barcoded 5' priming and a J-beta primer mix drove a second PCR of 7 to 11 cycles. Every sample gave at least 2.5 million paired-end reads containing CDR3. MiXCR, applied by TCRdb to the 5' RACE reads, yields one record per CDR3 protein. The table lists around 1,600,000 distinct CDR3 sequences, approximately 43% of them singletons, with roughly 3.7% in the top ten. This receptor was identified in a woman younger than 35 in good health. J is TRBJ2-2 and V is TRBV15; possible D gene TRBD1, 5 bases. Material: blood. The CDR3 reads CATSHPGSNTGELFF. CDR3 in DNA: TGTGCCACCAGTCACCCAGGGTCGAACACCGGGGAGCTGTTTTTT. The full variable domain, with the rest looked up from reference TRBV15 and TRBJ2-2, is DAMVIQNPRYQVTQFGKPVTLSCSQTLNHNVMYWYQQKSSQAPKLLFHYYDKDFNNEADTPDNFQSRRPNTSFCFLDIRSPGLGDTAMYLCATSHPGSNTGELFFGEGSRLTVL.